This T cell receptor (beta chain) was observed in a study of chemoradiotherapy in HPV16-positive cancers. Study at large: Functional T-cell assays on two HPV16-positive patients' cells defined candidate HPV-specific clones and common TCR motifs. Findings and caveats of the study: During treatment, candidate HPV-specific clones and E7-related motifs expanded in tumor.

Sequencing was performed with immunoSEQ multiplex PCR; in TCRdb, only in-frame clones are kept and a portion is missing. Of 9,000 to 15,000 clones listed, around 76% are singletons. Over chemoradiotherapy, repertoires were sampled more than once. Germline V gives CDR1 SGHRS, CDR2 YFSETQ. Trimming cost V 4 bases and J 3 bases, with 13 bases left between them. The CDR3 sequence is 14 residues long. On this clone: As yet, its antigen is unknown.

The sample was gathered from a patient who underwent chemoradiotherapy. This chain uses TRBV5-1 with TRBJ2-5; D uncertain. This receptor was taken from a human donor with HPV-associated anogenital cancer. This CDR3 is CASSPLRVEETQYF. The CDR3 nucleotides are TGCGCCAGCAGCCCCCTCCGGGTTGAAGAGACCCAGTACTTC.